This is a list of T cell receptor beta chains from one sample in a study of CD8+ T cells in alopecia areata. Here immunoSEQ multiplex PCR was the method, and the copy in TCRdb shows in-frame clones only, minus some. The data contain about 180,000 clones, about three fifths of them seen just once; the ten biggest clones take up 15% to 20%. The sample consisted of CD4+ T cells sorted from blood, taken between weeks 55 and 70, from a patient treated with tofacitinib. The receptors were sampled from a human donor with alopecia areata. Each CDR3 is given with its conserved first and last residue.

TRBV5-1 CASSRAGQGHGRGSYEQYF
TRBV19 CASSLGQGLNNEQFF
TRBV5-1 CASSPTTGNYEQYF
TRBV29-1 CSVAYTEKLFF
TRBV29-1 CSVRTLRQESTEAFF
TRBV4-1 CASSQGQSNQPQHF
TRBV29-1 CSVVPLNTEAFF
TRBV2 CASMARVGTDTQYF
TRBV7-8 CASSPRTDSTYEQYF
TRBV23-1 CASSPRDSSYEQYF
TRBV14 CASSHRPLSNTVYGYTF
TRBV5-1 CASSRDRHNYGYTF
TRBV7-2 CASSGWGAPTDTQYF
TRBV6-1 CATKGQLDSYEQYF
TRBV4-1 CASSQERVYEQYF
TRBV7-2 CASSLGRAVATNYGYTF
TRBV6-5 CASSSPQGGAETQYF
TRBV15 CATSRDPAPSYEQYF
TRBV30 CAGRGAPGQGDLVTQYF
TRBV5-1 CASSGYRGTEAFF
TRBV9 CASSVGGANTGELFF
TRBV29-1 CSVEGGGASYNEQFF
TRBV30 CAWSVKRGPGELFF
TRBV29-1 CSVSRTGWSTF
TRBV4-2 CASSQGPLTGNNQPQHF
TRBV29-1 CSVGPGTSEAFF
TRBV10-3 CAISESGKQGEQYF
TRBV29-1 CSVETDTYEQYF
TRBV9 CASSVRLLGEQYF
TRBV18 CASSPWPTEAFF
TRBV27 CASSRRESSPLHF
TRBV5-1 CASSLATIGGAEAFF
TRBV2 CASREMISEPQHF
TRBV6-1 CASSVGGAQETQYF
TRBV2 CASRRVSDSPLHF
TRBV6-5 CASSMREAGNTIYF
TRBV29-1 CSVGTGDYGYTF
TRBV7-9 CASSLHGTNEQFF
TRBV29-1 CSVLEEEGQPQHF
TRBV25-1 CASSEQDGHTGELFF
TRBV30 CAWSPGQGGGNTIYF